One TCR beta chain is described in this entry. This sample stems from a study of blood T cell repertoires in COVID-19. Sequencing used immunoSEQ multiplex PCR; TCRdb keeps in-frame clones, though not all of them. Seen here are 200,000 to 250,000 clones, more than 70% observed once, and the top ten hold around 2.1%. The J segment lost 5 bases and the V segment lost 5 bases, leaving 6 bases of the junction unmatched. The CDR3 is 16 amino acids. The germline V gene has CDR1 SGHTA and CDR2 FQGNSA. The rearrangement uses TRBV7-2 and TRBJ2-4; 13 positions agree with TRBD2. Sample: PBMCs or T cells enriched from blood (not recorded which). This TCR was recovered from a woman aged 45-65 years who had recovered from COVID-19. CDR3 sequence: CASSTGGTSGENIQYF. The CDR3 DNA sequence: TGTGCCAGCAGCACAGGTGGGACTAGCGGGGAAAACATTCAGTACTTC.